The T cell receptor beta chain under discussion was sequenced for a study of T-cell reconstitution after alpha-beta-depleted transplantation in children (dated by TCRdb to about 2016). For the wider study: T-cell immune reconstitution after TCRalphabeta/CD19-depleted allogeneic hematopoietic cell transplantation in children was quantitatively tracked in the study by means of TCR repertoire profiling.

To note about this clonotype: It lacks a known antigen. The input lacks base qualities; no much larger clone sits a single base away.

Library construction relied on PCR. TCRdb names Illumina HiSeq 2500 as the instrument used. TCR libraries were prepared with molecular barcoding, using unique molecular identifiers to normalize TCRbeta repertoire quantification. The raw public data were reprocessed by TCRdb itself: fastp quality trimming at Q25, MiXCR clonotype calling, in-frame beta chains only. Each entry merges the rows of one CDR3 protein and shows their most common DNA and genes. The sample table contains 330,000 or so distinct CDR3 sequences; only one count was recorded for 10% of them. The ten biggest clones cover about 2.3% of the sample. V drops 4 bases and J drops 6 bases, leaving 16 bases in between. In the germline V gene (reference sequence), CDR1 corresponds to LGHDT and CDR2 to YNNKEL. From the cysteine up to the phenylalanine, the CDR3 has a length of 14 residues. The read is trimmed to its CDR3 DNA, 42 bases read in frame from base 1.

The chain is made from TRBV3-1 and TRBJ2-7; the D gene is not confidently resolved. The sequence was obtained from a human donor who donated a stem cell graft to a child with acute lymphoblastic leukemia. The source material was PBMCs from the stem cell graft donor, sampled from the stem cell graft. CDR3 protein: CASSPQVGIREQYF. The sequence in DNA is TGTGCCAGCAGCCCTCAAGTGGGGATACGCGAGCAGTACTTC.